This TCR beta chain originates from a study of blood T cell repertoires in COVID-19. Whole-study context: There were acute and convalescent COVID-19 samples, and they came from the United States, Italy and Spain. Nucleic acid was either cDNA or gDNA, and it came from T cells, B-cell-depleted T cells, or PBMCs.

Study processing details: It was from reference gene primer amplification that nucleated cell counts were estimated. Sequencing used immunoSEQ multiplex PCR; TCRdb keeps in-frame clones, though not all of them. The D gene and trimming were derived from the DNA, and the V and J assignments and clone size from that table. The sample has around 40,000 clones, around 89% seen once; the top ten hold over 8%. V lost 3 bases and J 9 bases, leaving 12 bases between the germline ends. The CDR3 totals 13 residues. Per germline, CDR1 SEHNR and CDR2 FQNEAQ (reference sequence). Sequenced sample: peripheral blood. The receptor's source is a man aged 25-40 years with active or convalescent COVID-19. V is TRBV7-9 and J is TRBJ2-1; D remains ambiguous. Here the CDR3 DNA reads TGTGCCAGCAGCTTCGCGGCCCATGTTGAGCAGTTCTTC. This translates into CASSFAAHVEQFF.